What follows are 19 T cell receptor beta chains derived from one specimen sequenced in a study of blood T cell repertoires in COVID-19. Sequenced by immunoSEQ multiplex PCR; TCRdb stores in-frame clones only, minus some. The sample consists of about 94,000 clones, about 90% of them appearing once. The sample comprised peripheral blood. These receptors originate from a human donor with acute or convalescent COVID-19. The donor label of this sample is uncertain.

There are a few counts of this clone. This CDR3 is CASTERTGRLHF. The CDR3 DNA reads TGTGCCAGCACGGAAAGGACAGGGCGACTCCACTTT. The chain couples TRBV2 to TRBJ1-6, with 8 bases lining up with TRBD1. Trimming removed 7 bases from V and 16 bases from J; junction bases left unmatched: 9. Germline V gene lookup returns CDR1 SNHLY and CDR2 FYNNEI. The CDR3 runs 12 residues.

The gene calls are TRBV5-1 and TRBJ1-1; D perhaps matches TRBD1 (5 bases). Germline V gene sequence: CDR1 SGHRS, CDR2 YFSETQ. This CDR3 region has 13 residues. V dropped 0 bases and J dropped 8 bases, with 11 bases sitting between them. The DNA for the CDR3 is TGCGCCAGCAGCTTGGTAGGAGGGGCGGAAGCTTTCTTT. This gives the protein CASSLVGGAEAFF.

This chain connects TRBV11-2 to TRBJ1-1; D not resolved. Trimming removed 6 bases at V and 3 bases at J, with 14 bases between. The germline CDR1 and CDR2 sequences are SGHAT and FQNNGV. CDR3 length: 14 residues. DNA of the CDR3: TGTGCCAGCAGGGATACCCGGGGATACACTGAAGCTTTCTTT. Translating gives CASRDTRGYTEAFF.

This clone was detected only once. The genes are TRBV5-1 and TRBJ2-3, with a tentative D call TRBD1 (5 bases). Trimming removed 9 bases from V and 3 bases from J, with 17 bases in between. Germline lookup yields CDR1 SGHRS and CDR2 YFSETQ. CDR3 length: 14 amino acids. The CDR3 nucleotides read TGCGCCACCAGAGAAGGGGTCTCGACAGATACGCAGTATTTT. Translating gives CATREGVSTDTQYF.

The chain joins TRBV4-3 to TRBJ2-5; D perhaps matches TRBD1 (6 bases). From germline, CDR1 is LGHNA and CDR2 YSLEER. V lost 1 base and J lost 3, with 15 bases in between. The CDR3 length is 16 residues. The chain's CDR3 is CASSQGLGAAEETQYF. The CDR3 bases are TGCGCCAGCAGCCAAGGGTTGGGGGCGGCGGAAGAGACCCAGTACTTC.

J is TRBJ1-6 and V is TRBV6-5, with 10 bases lining up with TRBD1. This CDR3 contains 16 residues. Trimming removed 2 bases from V and 10 bases from J; junction bases left unmatched: 8. Germline assignment: CDR1 MNHEY and CDR2 SVGAGI. The CDR3 here is CASSYTGTGVRSPLHF. CDR3 nucleotides: TGTGCCAGCAGTTACACGGGGACAGGGGTTCGCTCACCCCTCCACTTT.

The chain carries TRBV28 and TRBJ1-2, with TRBD1 matching over 9 bases. CDR3 length: 13 amino acids. V trimming: 2 bases; J trimming: 6 bases; junction bases outside the gene matches: 1. CDR1 is MDHEN, CDR2 SYDVKM, per germline. CDR3 sequence reads: CASSLGQGNGYTF. In DNA form, the CDR3 reads TGTGCCAGCAGTTTAGGACAGGGGAATGGCTACACCTTC.

This clone was counted a single time. The chain employs TRBV28 and TRBJ2-7; 9 positions match TRBD1. Unmatched junction bases numbered 9, after V lost 4 bases and J lost 2 bases. The V gene's germline CDR1 is MDHEN and CDR2 SYDVKM. The CDR3 has 16 amino acids. The CDR3 is CASSSPTGTGTYEQYF. The CDR3 coding sequence is TGTGCCAGCAGTTCGCCCACCGGGACAGGGACCTACGAGCAGTACTTC. The full variable domain, completed using reference TRBV28 and TRBJ2-7, is DVKVTQSSRYLVKRTGEKVFLECVQDMDHENMFWYRQDPGLGLRLIYFSYDVKMKEKGDIPEGYSVSREKKERFSLILESASTNQTSMYLCASSSPTGTGTYEQYFGPGTRLTVT.

The chain joins TRBV6-2 or TRBV6-3 to TRBJ2-1, with TRBD2 matching over 7 bases. From germline, CDR1 is MNHEY and CDR2 SVGEGT. Losses at the gene ends were 4 bases for V and 13 bases for J; bases not matched to a gene: 13. The length of the CDR3 is 14 residues. The DNA for the CDR3 is TGTGCCAGCAGTTTGGGGCGGGGGTCCAACAGACAGTTCTTC. Protein sequence: CASSLGRGSNRQFF.

This chain joins TRBV5-6 and TRBJ1-2, with a weak D call TRBD1 (5 bases). Germline V gives CDR1 SGHDT, CDR2 YYEEEE. This CDR3 contains 11 residues. The V end was cut by 4 bases, the J end by 4 bases, with 5 bases between. The CDR3 sequence: CASSRGYGYTF. CDR3 nucleotide sequence: TGTGCCAGCAGCAGGGGCTATGGCTACACCTTC. Full variable domain (remainder filled in from reference TRBV5-6 and TRBJ1-2): DAGVTQSPTHLIKTRGQQVTLRCSPKSGHDTVSWYQQALGQGPQFIFQYYEEEERQRGNFPDRFSGHQFPNYSSELNVNALLLGDSALYLCASSRGYGYTFGSGTRLTVV.

This clone appeared a single time. This rearrangement joins TRBV28 to TRBJ2-7; 7 nucleotides match TRBD1. CDR3 size: 14 residues. The germline V gene encodes CDR1 MDHEN and CDR2 SYDVKM. V shed 6 bases and J 2 bases; nucleotides not matched to a gene: 7. CDR3 sequence reads: CASRGTEGAYEQYF. In DNA form, the CDR3 reads TGTGCCAGCAGGGGGACAGAGGGCGCCTACGAGCAGTACTTC.

CDR3 nucleotides: TGTGCCAGCAGTGGGGGACTTCGCCGAACGGGACTGTTTTTT. It codes for CASSGGLRRTGLFF. The rearrangement uses TRBV28 and TRBJ1-4; D perhaps matches TRBD1 (5 bases). The germline V gene has CDR1 MDHEN and CDR2 SYDVKM. The CDR3 consists of 14 residues. Trimming cost V 5 bases and J 13 bases, with 20 bases left between them. The full variable domain, rest sourced from reference TRBV28 and TRBJ1-4, is DVKVTQSSRYLVKRTGEKVFLECVQDMDHENMFWYRQDPGLGLRLIYFSYDVKMKEKGDIPEGYSVSREKKERFSLILESASTNQTSMYLCASSGGLRRTGLFFGSGTQLSVL.

This chain links TRBV7-2 with TRBJ2-3, with D unclear. The V gene's germline CDR1 is SGHTA and CDR2 FQGNSA. The CDR3 sequence is 15 residues long. The V and J ends lost 4 bases and 0 bases respectively, with 11 bases between them. DNA for the CDR3: TGTGCCAGCAGCTCCCCGCGGTCTAGCACAGATACGCAGTATTTT. Its translation: CASSSPRSSTDTQYF.

The chain has TRBV4-1 and TRBJ1-6; TRBD1 aligns across 8 bases. Germline V lookup: CDR1 MGHRA, CDR2 YSYEKL. Trimming took 0 bases from V and 7 from J; bases not matched to a gene: 5. There are 16 residues in the CDR3. This CDR3 reads CASSQEGTGSNSPLHF. CDR3 nucleotides: TGCGCCAGCAGCCAAGAAGGGACAGGCTCGAATTCACCCCTCCACTTT.

The chain couples TRBV11-2 to TRBJ2-5; no definite D call. The CDR3 extends over 13 amino acids. Germline CDR1 and CDR2: SGHAT and FQNNGV. V gave up 3 bases and J gave up 2 bases, with 7 bases separating them. The CDR3: CASSFLPQETQYF. The CDR3 bases are TGTGCCAGCAGCTTCCTACCTCAAGAGACCCAGTACTTC.

This clone came up a few times. The chain joins TRBV6-5 to TRBJ1-1, with D unresolved. The CDR3 loop spans 14 amino acids. V was trimmed by 8 bases and J by 4 bases, leaving 17 bases between them. Germline loops: CDR1 MNHEY, CDR2 SVGAGI. CDR3 nucleotide sequence: TGTGCCAGCTCAACCGAAAGCAGGCGCACTGAAGCTTTCTTT. As protein: CASSTESRRTEAFF.

The genes are TRBV11-2 and TRBJ2-1; possible D gene TRBD2, 5 bases. The germline V gene has CDR1 SGHAT and CDR2 FQNNGV. The V end lost 4 bases, the J end lost 10 bases, and 17 bases lay between the germline ends. The CDR3 consists of 14 residues. The CDR3 loop is CASSSPRRAGEQFF. The CDR3 DNA follows: TGTGCCAGCAGCTCCCCACGTCGGGCGGGCGAGCAGTTCTTC.

This chain connects TRBV19 to TRBJ1-5, with 7 positions matching TRBD1. Germline V gene lookup returns CDR1 LNHDA and CDR2 SQIVND (reference sequence). The trim removed 4 bases at V and 6 bases at J, leaving 6 bases unmatched. The length of the CDR3 is 14 residues. The CDR3: CASSTHRGGQPQHF. Written as DNA, the CDR3 is TGTGCCAGTAGTACCCACAGGGGAGGTCAGCCCCAGCATTTT.

The chain carries TRBV9 and TRBJ2-1, with 12 bases matching TRBD2. Germline values: CDR1 SGDLS, CDR2 YYNGEE. CDR3 size: 18 residues. J was trimmed by 7 bases and V by 0 bases; bases with no gene match: 11. CDR3 sequence: CASSVDGASGGAWNEQFF. CDR3 coding DNA: TGTGCCAGCAGCGTAGACGGGGCTAGCGGGGGGGCCTGGAATGAGCAGTTCTTC.